These 14 T cell receptor beta chains share one sample of origin, sequenced in a study of shared clonotypes between healthy human individuals. Libraries were prepared by immunoSEQ multiplex PCR; TCRdb keeps only in-frame clonotypes and omits some of them. Here the sample spans around 1.1 million clones, about 72% being singletons. Source material: memory CD4+ T cells from PBMCs. Sample subset: CD45RA-negative fraction. The source of these receptors is a man between 18 and 29 years old in good health. Some clones in this sample may be carry-over from other donors' samples.

The V gene is TRBV28, the J gene TRBJ1-1; 8 bases fit TRBD1. This CDR3 has 15 amino acids. Germline V gene data show CDR1 as MDHEN and CDR2 as SYDVKM. Losses at the gene ends were 5 bases for V and 6 bases for J; bases not matched to a gene: 11. DNA for the CDR3: TGTGCCAGCAGTCGATGGACAGGGATGGTCTCTGAAGCTTTCTTT. Protein product: CASSRWTGMVSEAFF. Combining the CDR3 with reference TRBV28 and TRBJ1-1 gives the whole variable domain DVKVTQSSRYLVKRTGEKVFLECVQDMDHENMFWYRQDPGLGLRLIYFSYDVKMKEKGDIPEGYSVSREKKERFSLILESASTNQTSMYLCASSRWTGMVSEAFFGQGTRLTVV.

The chain employs TRBV29-1 and TRBJ2-7; possibly TRBD1 for D (6 bases). Per the germline V gene, CDR1 is SQVTM and CDR2 is ANQGSEA. The CDR3 is 11 residues long. V shed 5 bases and J shed 7 bases, with 12 bases lying between them. CDR3 DNA: TGCAGCGTTACCGGGACAACTGAGCAGTACTTC. Its translation is CSVTGTTEQYF.

There are many counts of this clone. The chain employs TRBV4-2 and TRBJ2-7; the match to TRBD2 covers 11 bases. CDR3 length: 15 amino acids. J gave up 0 bases and V 3 bases, and 1 base lay outside the gene matches. Germline loops: CDR1 LGHNA, CDR2 YNFKEQ. The CDR3 DNA reads TGTGCCAGCAGCCAGGGACTAGCGGCCTCCTACGAGCAGTACTTC. This translates into CASSQGLAASYEQYF.

This clone was counted between two and nine times. The chain uses TRBV28 and TRBJ1-1, with a tentative D call TRBD1 (5 bases). Trimming removed 1 base at V and 0 bases at J, with 18 bases between. The germline CDR1 and CDR2 sequences are MDHEN and SYDVKM. The CDR3 runs to 18 residues. In DNA form, the CDR3 reads TGTGCCAGCAGTTTATCTGCGAGGCTAAGAGGGGTGAACACTGAAGCTTTCTTT. Protein sequence: CASSLSARLRGVNTEAFF. The whole variable domain, filled in from reference TRBV28 and TRBJ1-1, reads DVKVTQSSRYLVKRTGEKVFLECVQDMDHENMFWYRQDPGLGLRLIYFSYDVKMKEKGDIPEGYSVSREKKERFSLILESASTNQTSMYLCASSLSARLRGVNTEAFFGQGTRLTVV.

With regard to this clone: Germline is not matched at one junction end, which may reflect a read error. This chain links TRBV15 with TRBJ2-7, with D perhaps assigned TRBD1 or TRBD2 (7 bases each). The V gene's germline CDR1 is LNHNV and CDR2 YYDKDF (reference sequence). The CDR3 runs to 20 residues. The CDR3 nucleotides are TGTGCCACCGGCAGAGACAGGGATTGGGGAGCGGGACCACATCGGTACGAGCAGTGCTTC. As protein: CATGRDRDWGAGPHRYEQCF. Together with reference TRBV15 and TRBJ2-7, the CDR3 gives the full variable domain: DAMVIQNPRYQVTQFGKPVTLSCSQTLNHNVMYWYQQKSSQAPKLLFHYYDKDFNNEADTPDNFQSRRPNTSFCFLDIRSPGLGDTAMYLCATGRDRDWGAGPHRYEQCFGPGTRLTVT.

The chain links TRBV4-2 to TRBJ2-7; D not certain. Trimming shortened V by 1 base and J by 3 bases, and 10 bases separated the two germline ends. The CDR3 totals 14 residues. Germline lookup yields CDR1 LGHNA and CDR2 YNFKEQ. In DNA form, the CDR3 reads TGTGCCAGCAGCCAAGTACGAGACGACTACGAGCAGTACTTC. Translated, it gives CASSQVRDDYEQYF.

CDR3 bases: TGTGCCAGCAGCGGTAGCGGGAGTGGCACAGATACGCAGTATTTT. This encodes CASSGSGSGTDTQYF. V gene TRBV7-3 combines with J gene TRBJ2-3; TRBD2 aligns across 9 bases. The CDR3 has 15 amino acids. Trimming removed 5 bases from V and 1 base from J; junction bases left unmatched: 4. Looked up from germline, CDR1 is SGHTA and CDR2 is FQGTGA.

This clone has a handful of counts. The gene calls are TRBV7-9 and TRBJ2-3, with D hard to call. CDR3 length: 16 residues. CDR1 is SEHNR and CDR2 is FQNEAQ in the germline V gene (reference sequence). V lost 2 bases, J lost 0 bases, and 12 bases lay in between. The CDR3, as DNA: TGTGCCAGCAGCTTAAATTCTATCCGGAGCACAGATACGCAGTATTTT. This translates into CASSLNSIRSTDTQYF.

The chain employs TRBV18 and TRBJ2-5, with TRBD1 identical over 10 bases. The V gene's germline CDR1 is KGHSH and CDR2 LQKENI. V dropped 4 bases and J dropped 4; count of bases not matched to a gene: 3. CDR3 size: 14 residues. The DNA of the CDR3 is TGTGCCAGCTCACAAGGACAGGGGGGAGAGACCCAGTACTTC. Its translation: CASSQGQGGETQYF.

This clone was observed a few times. The CDR3 protein is CASRRAGENTEAFF. The CDR3 DNA sequence: TGCGCCAGCCGCCGGGCGGGGGAGAACACTGAAGCTTTCTTT. The rearrangement links TRBV5-1 to TRBJ1-1; possibly TRBD1 for D (5 bases). This CDR3 contains 14 residues. Germline V gene lookup returns CDR1 SGHRS and CDR2 YFSETQ. V lost 7 bases to trimming and J lost 1 base, with 14 bases between them.

The chain employs TRBV12-5 and TRBJ1-4; TRBD1 agrees at 7 bases. The CDR3 extends over 16 amino acids. After removal of 0 bases from V and 5 bases from J, the junction contained 6 bases not matched to a gene. CDR1 LGHNT and CDR2 FRNRAP come from the germline V gene. The CDR3 DNA follows: TGTGCTAGTGGTTTGGTCTCGGGACAGCAGAATGAAAAACTGTTTTTT. Encoded protein: CASGLVSGQQNEKLFF.

The V and J genes are TRBV7-2 and TRBJ2-7; D is ambiguous. The V gene's germline CDR1 is SGHTA and CDR2 FQGNSA. The CDR3 has 14 amino acids. The V gene lost 2 bases and the J gene lost 0 bases, with 8 bases spanning the gap. In nucleotides, the CDR3 is TGTGCCAGCAGCTTAAGAACGGGCTCCTACGAGCAGTACTTC. It yields the protein CASSLRTGSYEQYF.

On this clone: Possible read error: a much larger clone is one base away. The V gene is TRBV5-4, the J gene TRBJ2-2; D remains unclear. The germline V gene has CDR1 SGHNT and CDR2 YYREEE (reference sequence). V gave up 0 bases and J gave up 7 bases, with 4 bases separating them. This CDR3 is built from 12 residues. CDR3 in amino acids: CASSLGVGELFF. The CDR3 nucleotides read TGTGCCAGCAGCTTGGGAGTCGGGGAGCTGTTTTTT.

V is TRBV21-1 and J is TRBJ2-4; TRBD2 is the table's D call, not checked against the DNA. TRBV21-1 represents a pseudogene. The CDR3 totals 16 residues. The CDR3 reads CASSKAGRERENIQYF. The DNA of the CDR3 is TGTGCCAGCAGCAAAGCGGGTAGAGAGCGGGAGAACATTCAGTACTTC.